The entry below gives a single T cell receptor (beta chain) sequence along with its context. As yet, its antigen is unknown. Unmatched junction bases numbered 3, after V lost 8 bases and J lost 3 bases. The CDR3 consists of 13 residues. Per germline, CDR1 MRHNA and CDR2 SNTAGT. This sample was taken from a study of Ad26.COV2.S vaccination and SARS-CoV-2 variants. Sequencing used immunoSEQ multiplex PCR; TCRdb keeps in-frame clones, though not all of them. The sample records tens of thousands of clones, more than 70% being singletons. Whole-study results and caveats: Vaccinated individuals (as opposed to placebo recipients) had higher spike-specific TCR breadth. Possible underestimation of total T cell responses by the TCR breadth and depth analyses was noted.

The chain has TRBV6-4 and TRBJ2-2, with 7 positions matching TRBD1. Sample: peripheral blood, taken after recovery from COVID-19. The clonotype comes from a human donor who had recovered from COVID-19. The CDR3 DNA follows: TGTGCCAGCCGGGACAGATACACCGGGGAGCTGTTTTTT. Amino acid sequence: CASRDRYTGELFF.